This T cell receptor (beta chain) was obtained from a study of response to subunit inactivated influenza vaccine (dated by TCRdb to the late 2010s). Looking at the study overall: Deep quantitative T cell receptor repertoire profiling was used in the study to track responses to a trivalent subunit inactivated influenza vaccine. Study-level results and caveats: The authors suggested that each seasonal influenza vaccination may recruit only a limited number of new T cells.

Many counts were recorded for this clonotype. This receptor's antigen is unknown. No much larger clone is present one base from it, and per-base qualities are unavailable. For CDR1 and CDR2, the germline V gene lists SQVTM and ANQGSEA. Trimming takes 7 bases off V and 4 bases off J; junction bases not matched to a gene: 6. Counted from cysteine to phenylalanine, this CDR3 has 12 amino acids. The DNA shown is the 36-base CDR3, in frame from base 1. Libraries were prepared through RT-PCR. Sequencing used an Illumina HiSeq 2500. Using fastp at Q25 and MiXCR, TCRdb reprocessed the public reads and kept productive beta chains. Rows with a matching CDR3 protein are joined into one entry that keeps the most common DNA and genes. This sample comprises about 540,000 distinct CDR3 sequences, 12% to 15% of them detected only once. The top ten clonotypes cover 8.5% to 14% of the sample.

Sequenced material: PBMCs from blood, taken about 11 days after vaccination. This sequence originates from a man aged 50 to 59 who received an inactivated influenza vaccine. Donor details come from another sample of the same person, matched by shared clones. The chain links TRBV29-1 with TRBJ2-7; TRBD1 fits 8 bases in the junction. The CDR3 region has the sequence CSAARGRYEQYF. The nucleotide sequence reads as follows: TGCAGCGCTGCCAGGGGGCGGTACGAGCAGTACTTC.